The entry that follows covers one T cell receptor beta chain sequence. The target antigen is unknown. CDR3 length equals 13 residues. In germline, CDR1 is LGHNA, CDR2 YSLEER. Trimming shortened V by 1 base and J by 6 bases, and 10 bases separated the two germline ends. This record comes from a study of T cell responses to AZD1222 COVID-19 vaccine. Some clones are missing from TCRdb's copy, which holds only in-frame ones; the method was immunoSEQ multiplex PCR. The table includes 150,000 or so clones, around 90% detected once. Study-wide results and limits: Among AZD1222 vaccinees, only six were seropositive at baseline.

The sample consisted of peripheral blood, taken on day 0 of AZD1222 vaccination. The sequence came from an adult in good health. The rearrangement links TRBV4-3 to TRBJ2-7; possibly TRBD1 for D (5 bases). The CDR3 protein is CASSQGQGGEQYF. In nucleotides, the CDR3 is TGCGCCAGCAGCCAAGGGCAGGGCGGCGAGCAGTACTTC.